This T cell receptor beta chain was found in a study of blood T cells in healthy people across ages. Regarding the study as a whole: Naive T cell percentage showed a strong correlation with the diversity of TCR beta.

A few counts support this clonotype. What it recognizes is unknown. Sample-barcoded 5' priming and a J-beta primer mix drove a second PCR of 7 to 11 cycles. TCRdb used MiXCR to reprocess the 5' RACE reads, holding one entry per CDR3 protein. The sample consists of 1,500,000 or so distinct CDR3 sequences, approximately 59% of them appearing once. Each of the donors had about 9.9 milliliters of peripheral blood drawn into EDTA-treated Vacutainer tubes. Specimen: blood. The clonotype comes from a young man in good health.

The DNA for the CDR3 is TGTGCCAGCAGCTTGGTAGGGGACGCAGATACGCAGTATTTT. Its protein is CASSLVGDADTQYF. V usage is TRBV11-2 and J usage is TRBJ2-3; D tentatively fits TRBD1 or TRBD2 (5 bases each). The CDR3 length is 14 residues. The germline V gene encodes CDR1 SGHAT and CDR2 FQNNGV. Between the trimmed V and J ends, which lost 3 bases and 4 bases, there was a span of 11 bases.